This TCR beta chain was identified during a study of response to subunit inactivated influenza vaccine (dated by TCRdb to the late 2010s). Broadly, across the study: The study used deep quantitative T cell receptor repertoire profiling to track responses to a trivalent subunit inactivated influenza vaccine. General study outcomes and caveats: According to the authors, only a limited number of new T cells may be recruited by each seasonal influenza vaccination.

V is cut by 4 bases and J by 4 bases, and the space between the germline ends is 13 bases. The CDR3, cysteine through phenylalanine, is 14 amino acids long. Of all the DNA, just the CDR3 is kept, 42 bases in frame from base 1. From the germline V gene, CDR1 is MNHEY and CDR2 is SVGAGI. This clonotype was counted a few times. Its antigen is still unknown. The sample holds no much larger clone one base away, and base qualities are not on file. Library creation used RT-PCR. The data were produced on an Illumina HiSeq 2500. TCRdb reran the public reads through fastp at Q25 and MiXCR, keeping productive beta chains. Every distinct CDR3 protein forms one entry, paired with its most common genes and DNA. The sample table lists 490,000 or so distinct CDR3 sequences, approximately 7.6% of them with a count of one. Of the sample, around 13% is held by the ten largest clones.

The input for sequencing was PBMCs from blood, taken around 25 months after vaccination. The clonotype was recovered from a man between 50 and 75 years old who received an inactivated influenza vaccine. Donor details come from another sample of the same person, matched by shared clones. This chain joins TRBV6-5 to TRBJ1-2, with the D segment identity uncertain. In nucleotides, the sequence is TGTGCCAGCAGTTTTGACTCAAAGCCCTATGGCTACACCTTC. It is translated as CASSFDSKPYGYTF.